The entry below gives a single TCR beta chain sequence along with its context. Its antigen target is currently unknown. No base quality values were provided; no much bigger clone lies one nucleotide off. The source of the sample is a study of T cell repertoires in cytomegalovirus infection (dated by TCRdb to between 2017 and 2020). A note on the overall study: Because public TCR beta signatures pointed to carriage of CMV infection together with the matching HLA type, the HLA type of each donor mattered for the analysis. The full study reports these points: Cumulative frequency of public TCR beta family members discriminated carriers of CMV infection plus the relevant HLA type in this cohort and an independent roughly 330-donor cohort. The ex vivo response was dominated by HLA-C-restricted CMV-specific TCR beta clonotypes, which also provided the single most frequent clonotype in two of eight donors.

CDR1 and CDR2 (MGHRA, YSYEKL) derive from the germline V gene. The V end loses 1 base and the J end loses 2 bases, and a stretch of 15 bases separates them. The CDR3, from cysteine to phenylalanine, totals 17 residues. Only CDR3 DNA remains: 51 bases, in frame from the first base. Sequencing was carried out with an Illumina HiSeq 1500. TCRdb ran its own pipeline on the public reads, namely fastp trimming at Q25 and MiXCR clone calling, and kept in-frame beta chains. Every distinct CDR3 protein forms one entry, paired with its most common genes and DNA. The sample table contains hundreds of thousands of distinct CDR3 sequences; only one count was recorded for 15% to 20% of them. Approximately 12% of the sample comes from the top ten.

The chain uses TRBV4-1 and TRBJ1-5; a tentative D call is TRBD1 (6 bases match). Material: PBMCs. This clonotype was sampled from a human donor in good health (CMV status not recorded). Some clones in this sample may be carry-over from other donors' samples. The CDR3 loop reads CASSQGPQGGGNQPQHF. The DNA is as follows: TGCGCCAGCAGCCAAGGTCCACAGGGAGGGGGCAATCAGCCCCAGCATTTT.